This T cell receptor beta chain was retrieved from a study of regulatory T cells in long-lasting Graves disease. Background on the study: Graves' cases, newly diagnosed, had used antithyroid drugs under 3 months. Regarding the study as a whole: Whereas new patients shared about a thousand public clonotypes, persistent patients shared more, at 2,500 to 3,500.

Through Arm-PCR of CDR3 regions and iRepertoire HTBI primers, TCR beta libraries were built. Under the authors' procedure: Samples revealed approximately 60 TRBV and over 12 TRBJ segments. TCRdb re-analysed the multiplex PCR reads in MiXCR, keeping a single row per CDR3 protein. The V and J calls shown here were made by TCRdb, not taken from the authors' results. The sample has around 470,000 distinct CDR3 sequences; roughly 15% are singletons. This clonotype was observed a few times. The antigen is undetermined. Trimming stripped 6 bases from V and 1 base from J, with 19 bases between. This CDR3 comprises 17 residues. Germline lookup yields CDR1 LNHDA and CDR2 SQIVND (reference sequence). The sample's time point: newly diagnosed GD, antithyroid drugs for less than 3 months. Extracted PBMC RNA gave rise to the TCR library. This sample also appeared in a second study, on T cells in Graves' hyperthyroidism and ophthalmopathy. That investigation notes: The HTBI primer set served for first-round RT-PCR of the TCR CDR3.

The chain links TRBV19 to TRBJ2-1; the D gene could be TRBD1 or TRBD2 (5 bases each). The sequence derives from a woman between 45 and 60 years old with Graves disease. Sequencing used peripheral blood mononuclear cells (PBMCs), obtained at new diagnosis, from a patient treated with antithyroid drugs. The CDR3 DNA is TGTGCCAGTAGAGTAGGGGTTGGGGAGCAGTCCTACAATGAGCAGTTCTTC. Encoded protein: CASRVGVGEQSYNEQFF. Variable domain in full (rest from reference TRBV19 and TRBJ2-1): DGGITQSPKYLFRKEGQNVTLSCEQNLNHDAMYWYRQDPGQGLRLIYYSQIVNDFQKGDIAEGYSVSREKKESFPLTVTSAQKNPTAFYLCASRVGVGEQSYNEQFFGPGTRLTVL.